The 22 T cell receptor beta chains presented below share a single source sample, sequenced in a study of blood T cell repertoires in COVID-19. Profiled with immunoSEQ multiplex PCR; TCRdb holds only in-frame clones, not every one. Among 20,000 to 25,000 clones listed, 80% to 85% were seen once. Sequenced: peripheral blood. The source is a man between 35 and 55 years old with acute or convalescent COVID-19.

The CDR3 protein is CASSIRGYGYTF. DNA for the CDR3: TGTGCCAGTAGTATTCGCGGCTATGGCTACACCTTC. The chain recombines TRBV19 with TRBJ1-2; no reliable D call. The CDR3 extends over 12 amino acids. Trimming pared 3 bases from V and 4 bases from J, leaving 6 bases between. The germline gives CDR1 LNHDA, CDR2 SQIVND (reference sequence).

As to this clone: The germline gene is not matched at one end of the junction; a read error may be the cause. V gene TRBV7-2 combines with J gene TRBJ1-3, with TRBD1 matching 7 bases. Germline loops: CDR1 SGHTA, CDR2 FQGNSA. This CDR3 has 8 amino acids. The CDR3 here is CASSPGGF. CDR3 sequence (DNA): TGTGCCAGCAGCCCAGGGGGTTTT.

The CDR3 bases are TGTGCCACCGGCCGGGAGCGAGAGACCCAGTACTTC. As protein: CATGRERETQYF. The V gene is TRBV30, the J gene TRBJ2-5; TRBD2 might be the D (6 bases). CDR1 and CDR2 (germline): GTSNPN, SVGIG (reference sequence). The length of the CDR3 is 12 residues. V gave up 8 bases and J gave up 4 bases, with 14 bases separating them.

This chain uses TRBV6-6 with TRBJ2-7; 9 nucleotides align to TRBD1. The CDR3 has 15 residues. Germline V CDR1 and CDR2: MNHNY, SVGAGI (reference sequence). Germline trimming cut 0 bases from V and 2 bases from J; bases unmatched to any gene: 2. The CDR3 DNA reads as TGTGCCAGCAGTTACTCGAGACAGGGGGCCTACGAGCAGTACTTC. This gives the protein CASSYSRQGAYEQYF.

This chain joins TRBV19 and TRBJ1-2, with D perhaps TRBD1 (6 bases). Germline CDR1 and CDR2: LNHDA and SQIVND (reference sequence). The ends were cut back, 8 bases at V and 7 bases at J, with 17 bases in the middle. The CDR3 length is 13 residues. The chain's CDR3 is CASRQDIDGGYTF. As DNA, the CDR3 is TGTGCCAGTCGACAGGACATTGACGGTGGCTACACCTTC.

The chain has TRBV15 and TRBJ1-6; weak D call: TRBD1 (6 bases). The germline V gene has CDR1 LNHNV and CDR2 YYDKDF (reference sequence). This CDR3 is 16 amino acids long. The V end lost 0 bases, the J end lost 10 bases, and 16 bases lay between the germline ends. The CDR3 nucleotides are TGTGCCACCAGCAGAGATAGTCCGGCAGGGGAGTCACCCCTCCACTTT. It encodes CATSRDSPAGESPLHF.

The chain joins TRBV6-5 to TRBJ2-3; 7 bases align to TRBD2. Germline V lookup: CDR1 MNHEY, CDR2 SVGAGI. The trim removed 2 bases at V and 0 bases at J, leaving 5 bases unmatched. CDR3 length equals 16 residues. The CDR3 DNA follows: TGTGCCAGCAGTTACGCCGCTAGCGGAAGCACAGATACGCAGTATTTT. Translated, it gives CASSYAASGSTDTQYF.

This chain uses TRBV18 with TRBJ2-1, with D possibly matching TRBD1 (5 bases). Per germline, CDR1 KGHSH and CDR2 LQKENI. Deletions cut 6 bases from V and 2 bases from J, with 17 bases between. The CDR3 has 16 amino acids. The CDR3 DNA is TGTGCCAGCTCCATTATTTCACAGGCCACCTACAATGAGCAGTTCTTC. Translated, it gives CASSIISQATYNEQFF.

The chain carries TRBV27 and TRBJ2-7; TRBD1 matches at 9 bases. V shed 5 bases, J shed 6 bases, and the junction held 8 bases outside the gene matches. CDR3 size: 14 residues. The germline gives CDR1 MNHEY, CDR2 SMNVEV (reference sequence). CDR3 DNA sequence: TGTGCCAGCAGTCAACTACAGGGGGCGGGCGAGCAGTACTTC. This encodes CASSQLQGAGEQYF.

CDR3 in amino acids: CASSAPSTGGTISGQETQYF. The CDR3 nucleotides are TGTGCCAGCAGTGCACCATCGACAGGGGGCACCATCTCAGGGCAAGAGACCCAGTACTTC. The chain is built from TRBV6-1 and TRBJ2-5, with TRBD1 matching over 10 bases. Germline values: CDR1 MNHNS, CDR2 SASEGT. The junction had 19 bases not matched to a gene; V was cut back by 4 bases and J by 2 bases. The length of the CDR3 is 20 residues.

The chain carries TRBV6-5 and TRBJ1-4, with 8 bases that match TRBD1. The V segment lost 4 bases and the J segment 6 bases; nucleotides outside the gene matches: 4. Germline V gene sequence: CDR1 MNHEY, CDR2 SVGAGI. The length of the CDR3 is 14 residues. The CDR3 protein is CASSSGQAYEKLFF. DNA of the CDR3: TGTGCCAGCAGTTCGGGACAGGCTTATGAAAAACTGTTTTTT.

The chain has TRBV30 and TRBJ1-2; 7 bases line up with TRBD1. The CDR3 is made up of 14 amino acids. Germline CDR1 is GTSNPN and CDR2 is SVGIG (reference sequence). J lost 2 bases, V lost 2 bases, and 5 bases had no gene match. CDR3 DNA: TGTGCCTGGAGTCAAGACAGGGTCAACTATGGCTACACCTTC. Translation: CAWSQDRVNYGYTF.

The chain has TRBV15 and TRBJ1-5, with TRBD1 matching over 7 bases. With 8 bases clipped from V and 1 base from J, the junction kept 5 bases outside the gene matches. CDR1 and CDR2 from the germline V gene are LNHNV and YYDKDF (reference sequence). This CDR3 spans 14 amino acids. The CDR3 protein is CATRLRGSNQPQHF. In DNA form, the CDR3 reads TGTGCCACCCGCCTCAGGGGGAGCAATCAGCCCCAGCATTTT.

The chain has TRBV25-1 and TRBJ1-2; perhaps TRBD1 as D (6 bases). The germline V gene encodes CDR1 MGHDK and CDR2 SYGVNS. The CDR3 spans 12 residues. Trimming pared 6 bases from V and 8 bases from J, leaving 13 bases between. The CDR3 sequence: CASSTGSGGYTF. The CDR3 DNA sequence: TGTGCCAGCAGCACAGGGAGTGGGGGCTACACCTTC.

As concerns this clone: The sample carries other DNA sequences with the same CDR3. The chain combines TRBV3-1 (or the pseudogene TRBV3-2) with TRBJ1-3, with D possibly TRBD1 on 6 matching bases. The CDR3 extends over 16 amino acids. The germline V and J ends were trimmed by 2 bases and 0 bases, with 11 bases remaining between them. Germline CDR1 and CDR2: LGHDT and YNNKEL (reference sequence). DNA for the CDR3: TGTGCCAGCAGCCAATTACCGGACAGCTCTGGAAACACCATATATTTT. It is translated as CASSQLPDSSGNTIYF.

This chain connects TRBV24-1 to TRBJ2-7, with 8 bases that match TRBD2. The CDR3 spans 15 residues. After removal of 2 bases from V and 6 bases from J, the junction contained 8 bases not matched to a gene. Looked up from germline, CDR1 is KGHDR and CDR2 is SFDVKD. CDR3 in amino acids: CATSDSGGANPEQYF. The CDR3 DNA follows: TGTGCCACCAGTGATTCGGGAGGGGCGAACCCCGAGCAGTACTTC.

The DNA of the CDR3 is TGCGCCAGCAGCCCAGCCGGGACAGAGGTGGACTATGGCTACACCTTC. It is translated as CASSPAGTEVDYGYTF. The chain recombines TRBV4-1 with TRBJ1-2, with TRBD1 matching over 7 bases. J gave up 3 bases and V 4 bases, and 11 bases lay outside the gene matches. This CDR3 has 16 amino acids. CDR1 is MGHRA, CDR2 YSYEKL, per germline.

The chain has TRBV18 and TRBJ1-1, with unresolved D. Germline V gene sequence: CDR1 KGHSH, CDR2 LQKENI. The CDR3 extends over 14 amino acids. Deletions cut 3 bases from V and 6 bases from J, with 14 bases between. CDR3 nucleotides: TGTGCCAGCTCACCTTACCGGGGAGAGGCTGAAGCTTTCTTT. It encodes CASSPYRGEAEAFF.

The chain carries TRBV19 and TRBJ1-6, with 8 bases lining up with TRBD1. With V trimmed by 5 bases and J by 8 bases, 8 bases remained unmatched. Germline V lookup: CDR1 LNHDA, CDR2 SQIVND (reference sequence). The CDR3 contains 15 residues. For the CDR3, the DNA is TGTGCCAGTAGTGTTCAGGACAGGGCGGATTCACCCCTCCACTTT. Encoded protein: CASSVQDRADSPLHF.

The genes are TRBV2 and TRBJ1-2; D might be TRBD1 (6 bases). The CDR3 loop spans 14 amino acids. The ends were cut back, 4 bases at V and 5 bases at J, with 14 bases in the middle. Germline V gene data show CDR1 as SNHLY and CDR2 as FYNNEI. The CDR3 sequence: CASSGRRTVYGYTF. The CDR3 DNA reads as TGTGCCAGCAGTGGAAGGCGGACAGTTTATGGCTACACCTTC.

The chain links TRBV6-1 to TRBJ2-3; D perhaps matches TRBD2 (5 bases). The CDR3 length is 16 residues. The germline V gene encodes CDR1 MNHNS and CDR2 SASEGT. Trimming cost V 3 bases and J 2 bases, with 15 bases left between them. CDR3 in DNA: TGTGCCAGCAGTGAGAGGAGGCGGGCCGTCACAGATACGCAGTATTTT. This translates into CASSERRRAVTDTQYF.

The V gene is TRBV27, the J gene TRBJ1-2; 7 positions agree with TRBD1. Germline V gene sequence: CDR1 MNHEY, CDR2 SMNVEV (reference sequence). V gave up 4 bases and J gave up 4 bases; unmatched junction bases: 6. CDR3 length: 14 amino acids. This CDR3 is CASSSYRGGYGYTF. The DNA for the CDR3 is TGTGCCAGCAGTTCCTACAGGGGCGGCTATGGCTACACCTTC.